This T cell receptor (beta chain) was observed in a study of shared clonotypes between healthy human individuals. Broader study findings: Naive CD4 clonotypes overlapped across several donors at 4.5% to 5.5%.

When replicate PCRs were run on sorted subsets, they used 200 ng DNA, roughly 30,000 T cell genomes. Generated by immunoSEQ multiplex PCR, the TCRdb table keeps only in-frame clones and is missing some. Of 550,000 to 800,000 clones listed, roughly 87% are singletons. Comment on this clone: What it binds is unknown.

Trimming took 9 bases from V and 6 from J; bases not matched to a gene: 7. The CDR3 has 13 amino acids. Germline CDR1 is LNHNV and CDR2 is YYDKDF (reference sequence). The donors, all of them Caucasian adults, lived in Nashville, Tennessee. The sequenced material came from memory CD8+ T cells from PBMCs. Stated subset: CD45RO+ cells pooled with CCR7-negative TemRA cells. The clonotype comes from a man younger than 35 in good health. Some clones in this sample may be carry-over from other donors' samples. V is TRBV15 and J is TRBJ2-1; 8 positions match TRBD2. CDR3 region: CATGEREFNEQFF. Written as DNA, the CDR3 is TGTGCCACAGGGGAGCGGGAGTTCAATGAGCAGTTCTTC. Supplemented by reference TRBV15 and TRBJ2-1, the full variable domain reads DAMVIQNPRYQVTQFGKPVTLSCSQTLNHNVMYWYQQKSSQAPKLLFHYYDKDFNNEADTPDNFQSRRPNTSFCFLDIRSPGLGDTAMYLCATGEREFNEQFFGPGTRLTVL.